This T cell receptor beta chain was documented in a study of T-cell memory formation after mild COVID-19. TCRalpha and TCRbeta libraries used 5'RACE with constant-segment primers and UMIs. A single record per CDR3 protein comes from TCRdb applying MiXCR to the 5' RACE reads. Of 100,000 to 140,000 distinct CDR3 sequences in the sample, under 15% were seen once. Findings of the study overall: There was a balanced CD4/CD8 profile in clones contracting day 15 to 85, and later expanders leaned CD4+.

In the case of this clonotype: What it binds is not known. At one boundary the junction diverges from the germline segment, which might be a read error.

The CDR3 runs 12 residues. Germline V lookup: CDR1 SGHRS, CDR2 YFSETQ. This clonotype was obtained from a man in his late teens or twenties who had mild COVID-19 (a few samples of this study predate the infection). Cell type and time point are not known. The sequenced sample consisted of PBMCs or a T cell subset sorted from them (not recorded which). The chain couples TRBV5-1 to TRBJ2-7, with D tentatively TRBD2 (5 bases). The CDR3 nucleotides are TGCGACAGCAGCGCGGGCTCCTACGAGCAGTACTTC. It specifies CDSSAGSYEQYF.